Each of the 31 T cell receptor beta chains below was sequenced from the same sample in a study of T-cell reconstitution after alpha-beta-depleted transplantation in children. A library of TCRbeta sequences, prepared with unique molecular identifiers, was generated. Via MiXCR, TCRdb re-called the PCR reads, giving one row per CDR3 protein. The table shows roughly 500,000 distinct CDR3 sequences, with around 20% occurring only once. The sample consisted of PBMCs from the stem cell graft donor, taken from the stem cell graft. These TCRs come from a human donor who donated a stem cell graft to a child with acute lymphoblastic leukemia.

This CDR3 is CAIAVSGAVTDTQYF. CDR3 DNA: TGTGCCATCGCTGTGAGCGGGGCCGTCACAGATACGCAGTATTTT. The rearrangement joins TRBV10-3 to TRBJ2-3; TRBD2 matches at 7 bases. Germline loops: CDR1 ENHRY, CDR2 SYGVKD. This CDR3 has 15 amino acids. With V trimmed by 8 bases and J by 2 bases, 10 bases remained unmatched.

The chain uses TRBV20-1 and TRBJ1-2, with 7 bases matching TRBD1. Germline assignment: CDR1 DFQATT and CDR2 SNEGSKA (reference sequence). The CDR3 contains 15 residues. With V trimmed by 4 bases and J by 6 bases, 14 bases remained unmatched. CDR3: CSATRKLQGKNGYTF. The CDR3 DNA sequence: TGCAGTGCTACCCGAAAACTACAGGGGAAGAATGGCTACACCTTC.

This clonotype appeared a few times. The gene calls are TRBV20-1 and TRBJ2-5; no definite D call. This CDR3 has 12 residues. V was pared by 3 bases and J by 5 bases, with 10 bases between. Per germline, CDR1 DFQATT and CDR2 SNEGSKA (reference sequence). CDR3 bases: TGCAGTGCTAGCGGTTTAGTCGAGACCCAGTACTTC. Protein product: CSASGLVETQYF.

This clonotype was recorded a few times. The rearrangement uses TRBV5-1 and TRBJ1-1; D remains ambiguous. Trimming removed 0 bases at V and 5 bases at J, with 17 bases between. Looked up from germline, CDR1 is SGHRS and CDR2 is YFSETQ. The CDR3 sequence is 16 residues long. Here the CDR3 reads CASSLDPLGGLTEAFF. CDR3 bases: TGCGCCAGCAGCTTGGATCCGTTGGGAGGACTGACTGAAGCTTTCTTT.

V gene TRBV5-1 combines with J gene TRBJ2-2; tentatively, D is TRBD1 (6 bases). The V and J ends lost 2 bases and 5 bases respectively, with 7 bases between them. Germline loops: CDR1 SGHRS, CDR2 YFSETQ. The CDR3 is 13 residues long. CDR3 in amino acids: CASSFDRTGELFF. The CDR3 DNA reads as TGCGCCAGCAGCTTTGACAGGACCGGGGAGCTGTTTTTT.

This clonotype was observed a handful of times. This chain links TRBV7-9 with TRBJ1-2, with a tentative D call TRBD1 (6 bases). Germline loops: CDR1 SEHNR, CDR2 FQNEAQ (reference sequence). The CDR3 is 14 residues long. V shed 6 bases and J shed 6 bases, with 17 bases lying between them. The CDR3 is CASRLVGGSHGYTF. CDR3 sequence (DNA): TGTGCCAGCAGACTAGTAGGGGGATCCCATGGCTACACCTTC. Using reference TRBV7-9 and TRBJ1-2 for the parts outside the CDR3, the full variable domain is DTGVSQNPRHKITKRGQNVTFRCDPISEHNRLYWYRQTLGQGPEFLTYFQNEAQLEKSRLLSDRFSAERPKGSFSTLEIQRTEQGDSAMYLCASRLVGGSHGYTFGSGTRLTVV.

The chain has TRBV7-9 and TRBJ2-7, with D hard to call. Per germline, CDR1 SEHNR and CDR2 FQNEAQ (reference sequence). V lost 3 bases and J 2 bases, leaving 8 bases between the germline ends. The CDR3 is 13 residues long. This CDR3 reads CASSLDATYEQYF. In nucleotides, the CDR3 is TGTGCCAGCAGCTTGGACGCCACCTACGAGCAGTACTTC.

The chain joins TRBV18 to TRBJ2-7; 9 nucleotides match TRBD1. Germline CDR1 and CDR2: KGHSH and LQKENI. With 6 bases clipped from V and 6 bases from J, the junction kept 18 bases outside the gene matches. The CDR3 contains 17 residues. DNA of the CDR3: TGTGCCAGCTCCCACGACCAAACGGACAGGGGATCACGCGAGCAGTACTTC. Translated: CASSHDQTDRGSREQYF.

This clonotype came up once. The chain employs TRBV7-8 and TRBJ1-4; possibly TRBD1 for D (5 bases). This CDR3 spans 16 amino acids. Deletions cut 2 bases from V and 8 bases from J, with 18 bases between. Germline values: CDR1 SGHVS, CDR2 FQNEAQ. The CDR3 DNA is TGTGCCAGCAGCTTATATGGGGCCCCCGTAGGCGAAAAACTGTTTTTT. Translation gives CASSLYGAPVGEKLFF.

A few counts support this clonotype. This chain links TRBV4-1 with TRBJ2-1, with D tentatively TRBD2 (6 bases). The CDR3 is made up of 17 amino acids. CDR1 and CDR2 (germline): MGHRA, YSYEKL. Trimming pared 2 bases from V and 2 bases from J, leaving 16 bases between. The CDR3: CASSQRSSGQTYNEQFF. Here the CDR3 DNA reads TGCGCCAGCAGCCAAAGATCCAGCGGGCAAACCTACAATGAGCAGTTCTTC.

About this clonotype: Being one base from a much bigger clone, this may be a read error. J is TRBJ1-1 and V is TRBV5-6; tentatively, D is TRBD1 (5 bases). The CDR3 totals 16 residues. Germline V gives CDR1 SGHDT, CDR2 YYEEEE. CDR3: CAGSLEVGRVWSEAFF. The CDR3 DNA is TGTGCCGGCAGCTTGGAAGTTGGCAGGGTTTGGTCTGAAGCTTTCTTT. The whole variable domain, filled in from reference TRBV5-6 and TRBJ1-1, reads DAGVTQSPTHLIKTRGQQVTLRCSPKSGHDTVSWYQQALGQGPQFIFQYYEEEERQRGNFPDRFSGHQFPNYSSELNVNALLLGDSALYLCAGSLEVGRVWSEAFFGQGTRLTVV.

In its sample, this clonotype was seen a few times. The CDR3: CASSAPGETQYF. CDR3 DNA sequence: TGTGCCAGCAGCGCCCCCGGGGAGACCCAGTACTTC. The gene calls are TRBV9 and TRBJ2-5, with D unclear. V was shortened by 3 bases and J by 5 bases, with 8 bases between the two germline ends. Germline V lookup: CDR1 SGDLS, CDR2 YYNGEE. This CDR3 is 12 amino acids long.

A few counts support this clonotype. This rearrangement joins TRBV4-2 to TRBJ2-7; possible D gene TRBD2, 6 bases. The CDR3 has 15 amino acids. Germline V lookup: CDR1 LGHNA, CDR2 YNFKEQ. Trimming stripped 0 bases from V and 5 bases from J, with 14 bases between. The DNA for the CDR3 is TGTGCCAGCAGCCAAGAACGCGGGGTGAGCAACGAGCAGTACTTC. Its protein product is CASSQERGVSNEQYF.

The chain uses TRBV29-1 and TRBJ1-5; D is ambiguous. The CDR3 is made up of 14 amino acids. Germline CDR1 SQVTM, CDR2 ANQGSEA. The V gene lost 4 bases and the J gene lost 2 bases, with 12 bases spanning the gap. In nucleotides, the CDR3 is TGCAGCGTTGCGTTGGGAGTAGGCAATCAGCCCCAGCATTTT. Translated: CSVALGVGNQPQHF.

This clonotype was seen a handful of times. The chain recombines TRBV29-1 with TRBJ1-3, with TRBD1 matching 7 bases. V dropped 4 bases and J dropped 0; count of bases not matched to a gene: 0. CDR1 is SQVTM and CDR2 is ANQGSEA in the germline V gene. This CDR3 contains 13 residues. The CDR3 coding sequence is TGCAGCGTTGGGACAGGCTCTGGAAACACCATATATTTT. Protein sequence: CSVGTGSGNTIYF.

V and J are TRBV5-1 and TRBJ2-1; no clear D. There are 14 residues in the CDR3. Per germline, CDR1 SGHRS and CDR2 YFSETQ. V was trimmed by 6 bases and J by 4 bases, leaving 14 bases between them. CDR3 region: CASNLRTTYNEQFF. CDR3 nucleotide sequence: TGCGCCAGCAACCTTCGGACGACATACAATGAGCAGTTCTTC.

This clonotype was detected a few times. The V gene is TRBV29-1, the J gene TRBJ1-1; D gene uncertain. CDR1 is SQVTM and CDR2 is ANQGSEA in the germline V gene. The CDR3 is made up of 12 amino acids. Trimming stripped 5 bases from V and 2 bases from J, with 9 bases between. The chain's CDR3 is CSVWTENTEAFF. The CDR3 nucleotides are TGCAGCGTTTGGACGGAAAACACTGAAGCTTTCTTT.

The V and J genes are TRBV5-1 and TRBJ2-1; D tentatively reads TRBD1 or TRBD2 (7 bases each). Trimming took off 3 bases at V and 7 bases at J, with 20 bases between the two ends. CDR1 and CDR2 from the germline V gene are SGHRS and YFSETQ. CDR3 size: 16 residues. CDR3 sequence reads: CASSSEGAGVTNEQFF. The DNA of the CDR3 is TGCGCCAGCAGCTCCGAGGGGGCGGGAGTAACGAATGAGCAGTTCTTC.

The V gene is TRBV6-1, the J gene TRBJ2-7; D is uncertain. CDR1 MNHNS and CDR2 SASEGT come from the germline V gene. The CDR3 runs to 15 residues. Trimming pared 5 bases from V and 3 bases from J, leaving 17 bases between. The CDR3 region is CASSTFQDPDYEQYF. The CDR3 DNA reads as TGTGCCAGCAGTACCTTCCAGGACCCTGACTACGAGCAGTACTTC.

This clonotype turned up a few times. This sequence joins TRBV12-3 or TRBV12-4 and TRBJ1-1, with D perhaps TRBD1 (5 bases). Trimming pared 5 bases from V and 6 bases from J, leaving 10 bases between. The CDR3 spans 12 residues. The DNA for the CDR3 is TGTGCCAGCAGTCCATGGGGGTCTGAAGCTTTCTTT. Its translation: CASSPWGSEAFF.

The gene calls are TRBV24-1 and TRBJ2-1; possible D gene TRBD2, 6 bases. Germline-derived CDR1 and CDR2 are KGHDR and SFDVKD. Between the trimmed V and J ends, which lost 4 bases and 10 bases, there was a span of 37 bases. CDR3 length: 21 amino acids. The chain's CDR3 is CATSDPDGTGASKKQVGEQFF. Here the CDR3 DNA reads TGTGCCACCAGTGACCCTGACGGGACGGGAGCGTCAAAAAAGCAAGTCGGAGAGCAGTTCTTC.

The CDR3: CASSLLNEAGELFF. CDR3 bases: TGCGCCAGCAGCTTGCTTAACGAAGCCGGGGAGCTGTTTTTT. The chain uses TRBV5-1 and TRBJ2-2; no reliable D call. Trimming removed 1 base at V and 6 bases at J, with 10 bases between. The length of the CDR3 is 14 residues. Germline loops: CDR1 SGHRS, CDR2 YFSETQ.

The chain recombines TRBV20-1 with TRBJ2-7, with a tentative D call TRBD1 (5 bases). Germline V lookup: CDR1 DFQATT, CDR2 SNEGSKA (reference sequence). The CDR3 contains 13 residues. The ends were cut back, 6 bases at V and 6 bases at J, with 18 bases in the middle. CDR3 bases: TGCAGTGCAACCTACAGGTATTTGCGCGAGCAGTACTTC. It translates to CSATYRYLREQYF.

This clonotype was observed a few times. The chain employs TRBV5-6 and TRBJ1-2; D may be TRBD1 (5 bases). V was trimmed by 0 bases and J by 7 bases, leaving 13 bases between them. The CDR3 has 14 amino acids. Looked up from germline, CDR1 is SGHDT and CDR2 is YYEEEE. The DNA of the CDR3 is TGTGCCAGCAGCTTGGCCAACCAGGGCGCTGGCTACACCTTC. Protein sequence: CASSLANQGAGYTF.

In this sample, this clonotype turned up a few times. This rearrangement joins TRBV9 to TRBJ2-5; a weak D match, TRBD1 (5 bases). The V end lost 4 bases, the J end lost 2 bases, and 12 bases lay between the germline ends. CDR1 SGDLS and CDR2 YYNGEE come from the germline V gene. The CDR3 contains 14 residues. Here the CDR3 DNA reads TGTGCCAGCAGCTCGGGCAGGGCACAAGAGACCCAGTACTTC. Its translation: CASSSGRAQETQYF.

Only a few counts were recorded for this clonotype. The chain has TRBV5-1 and TRBJ1-4, with 10 bases identical to TRBD1. This CDR3 region has 14 residues. The V gene end was trimmed by 4 bases and the J gene end by 8 bases; junction bases not matched to a gene: 5. Germline V gene data show CDR1 as SGHRS and CDR2 as YFSETQ. CDR3 nucleotides: TGCGCCAGCAGCCGGGACAGGGGCCAAGAAAAACTGTTTTTT. Translating it yields CASSRDRGQEKLFF.

The CDR3 spells CASSAATSGNEQFF. As DNA, the CDR3 is TGTGCCAGCAGTGCGGCTACTAGCGGCAATGAGCAGTTCTTC. The chain carries TRBV6-4 and TRBJ2-1; 8 bases fit TRBD2. With V trimmed by 4 bases and J by 6 bases, 5 bases remained unmatched. The CDR3 is made up of 14 amino acids. Germline CDR1 MRHNA, CDR2 SNTAGT.

This chain links TRBV5-1 with TRBJ2-7, with D hard to call. Trimming cost V 2 bases and J 3 bases, with 15 bases left between them. CDR3 length: 15 residues. The germline gives CDR1 SGHRS, CDR2 YFSETQ. CDR3 bases: TGCGCCAGCAGCTTATATGACCGCGGAGACTACGAGCAGTACTTC. This translates into CASSLYDRGDYEQYF.

The genes are TRBV15 and TRBJ2-3; no clear D gene. The CDR3 runs to 15 residues. CDR1 is LNHNV, CDR2 YYDKDF, per germline (reference sequence). Trimming shortened V by 2 bases and J by 0 bases, and 9 bases separated the two germline ends. The chain's CDR3 is CATSRNGPSTDTQYF. Written as DNA, the CDR3 is TGTGCCACCAGCAGAAACGGACCTAGCACAGATACGCAGTATTTT.

This clonotype was seen a handful of times. This chain links TRBV6-1 with TRBJ2-1; D unclear. Germline values: CDR1 MNHNS, CDR2 SASEGT. With 5 bases removed from V and 5 bases from J, the gap between germline ends came to 16 bases. CDR3 length equals 15 residues. CDR3 protein: CASSLSAFRHNEQFF. CDR3 in DNA: TGTGCCAGCAGTTTAAGCGCTTTCCGGCACAATGAGCAGTTCTTC.

This clonotype was seen only a few times. This rearrangement joins TRBV18 to TRBJ2-7; D might be TRBD2 (5 bases). CDR1 and CDR2 (germline): KGHSH, LQKENI. Trimming removed 4 bases at V and 0 bases at J, with 13 bases between. The CDR3 sequence is 15 residues long. The CDR3 DNA is TGTGCCAGCTCACGGGAGAGGGTTAGCTCCTACGAGCAGTACTTC. Its protein product is CASSRERVSSYEQYF.